Listed below are T cell receptor beta chains from one sample, sequenced in a study of T cells in localized non-small cell lung cancer. Profiled with immunoSEQ multiplex PCR; TCRdb holds only in-frame clones, not every one. The repertoire holds about 130,000 clones, roughly 90% seen once, with over 1.5% in the top ten. Sequencing used peripheral blood, obtained before any cancer treatment. These receptors all come from a female donor at least 60 years old with stage I lung adenocarcinoma. CDR3s include the opening cysteine and the closing phenylalanine or tryptophan. The order of the fields is V gene, D gene, clone size, CDR3 length, J gene, CDR3 protein, CDR3 DNA. The D gene is left open where the match is weak. The listing skips clone size in some rows; elsewhere it reads once, few, many or a size class.

v_call: TRBV19
d_call: TRBD1
clone_size: -
cdr3_length: 14
j_call: TRBJ2-7
cdr3_aa: CATLHPDREYEQYF
cdr3_nt: TGTGCCACGCTCCACCCGGACAGGGAATACGAGCAGTACTTC

v_call: TRBV5-1
d_call: -
clone_size: -
cdr3_length: 14
j_call: TRBJ2-7
cdr3_aa: CASSPRGDSYEQYF
cdr3_nt: TGCGCCAGCAGCCCGAGAGGAGACTCCTACGAGCAGTACTTC

v_call: TRBV30
d_call: TRBD1
clone_size: -
cdr3_length: 14
j_call: TRBJ2-2
cdr3_aa: CAWIRTGVIGELFF
cdr3_nt: TGTGCCTGGATTAGGACAGGGGTGATCGGGGAGCTGTTTTTT

v_call: TRBV5-1
d_call: -
clone_size: once
cdr3_length: 14
j_call: TRBJ2-1
cdr3_aa: CASGRAGEYNEQFF
cdr3_nt: TGCGCCAGCGGGAGGGCAGGGGAATACAATGAGCAGTTCTTC

v_call: TRBV6-5
d_call: TRBD1
clone_size: few
cdr3_length: 13
j_call: TRBJ2-3
cdr3_aa: CAAGQAFTDTQYF
cdr3_nt: TGTGCCGCGGGACAGGCATTCACAGATACGCAGTATTTT

v_call: TRBV7-9
d_call: TRBD1
clone_size: -
cdr3_length: 16
j_call: TRBJ2-7
cdr3_aa: CASSSSDRGPSHEQYF
cdr3_nt: TGTGCCAGCAGCTCCTCAGACAGGGGGCCCTCTCACGAGCAGTACTTC

v_call: TRBV7-2
d_call: -
clone_size: -
cdr3_length: 14
j_call: TRBJ2-3
cdr3_aa: CASSSGEGTDTQYF
cdr3_nt: TGTGCCAGCAGCTCCGGGGAGGGCACAGATACGCAGTATTTT

v_call: TRBV9
d_call: -
clone_size: -
cdr3_length: 11
j_call: TRBJ1-2
cdr3_aa: CASSAGRGYTF
cdr3_nt: TGTGCCAGCAGCGCGGGGCGCGGCTACACCTTC

v_call: TRBV6-5
d_call: TRBD2
clone_size: -
cdr3_length: 15
j_call: TRBJ2-1
cdr3_aa: CASSRSSGRGNEQFF
cdr3_nt: TGTGCCAGCAGTCGATCTAGCGGGAGGGGTAATGAGCAGTTCTTC

v_call: TRBV27
d_call: TRBD1
clone_size: -
cdr3_length: 15
j_call: TRBJ1-4
cdr3_aa: CASSKQGSRNEKLFF
cdr3_nt: TGTGCCAGCAGTAAACAGGGGTCCCGTAATGAAAAACTGTTTTTT

v_call: TRBV6-6
d_call: TRBD2
clone_size: -
cdr3_length: 15
j_call: TRBJ2-7
cdr3_aa: CASSVTSGDTYEQYF
cdr3_nt: TGTGCCAGCAGCGTGACTAGCGGGGACACCTACGAGCAGTACTTC

v_call: TRBV5-1
d_call: -
clone_size: -
cdr3_length: 14
j_call: TRBJ1-3
cdr3_aa: CASSLGSAGNTIYF
cdr3_nt: TGCGCCAGCAGCTTGGGGTCGGCTGGAAACACCATATATTTT

v_call: TRBV2
d_call: -
clone_size: -
cdr3_length: 16
j_call: TRBJ1-1
cdr3_aa: CASSESQAVGGAEAFF
cdr3_nt: TGTGCCAGCAGTGAATCGCAGGCCGTGGGAGGGGCTGAAGCTTTCTTT

v_call: TRBV6-5
d_call: -
clone_size: -
cdr3_length: 15
j_call: TRBJ1-4
cdr3_aa: CATQRTSATNEKLFF
cdr3_nt: TGTGCCACCCAGAGGACCTCTGCAACTAATGAAAAACTGTTTTTT

v_call: TRBV14
d_call: -
clone_size: -
cdr3_length: 18
j_call: TRBJ1-4
cdr3_aa: CASSQELVGGLSNEKLFF
cdr3_nt: TGTGCCAGCAGCCAAGAATTGGTGGGGGGTCTCAGTAATGAAAAACTGTTTTTT

v_call: TRBV20-1
d_call: -
clone_size: -
cdr3_length: 11
j_call: TRBJ2-5
cdr3_aa: CSARGGETQYF
cdr3_nt: TGCAGTGCTAGAGGGGGGGAGACCCAGTACTTC

v_call: TRBV2
d_call: -
clone_size: -
cdr3_length: 12
j_call: TRBJ2-7
cdr3_aa: CASAGALGEQYF
cdr3_nt: TGTGCCAGTGCCGGGGCGCTTGGCGAGCAGTACTTC

v_call: TRBV5-1
d_call: -
clone_size: -
cdr3_length: 16
j_call: TRBJ2-3
cdr3_aa: CASSLGIITGTDTQYF
cdr3_nt: TGCGCCAGCAGCTTGGGTATCATAACTGGTACAGATACGCAGTATTTT

v_call: TRBV11-3
d_call: TRBD2
clone_size: -
cdr3_length: 12
j_call: TRBJ2-1
cdr3_aa: CASGRAGDEQFF
cdr3_nt: TGTGCCAGCGGGAGGGCCGGGGATGAGCAGTTCTTC

v_call: TRBV6-5
d_call: -
clone_size: -
cdr3_length: 12
j_call: TRBJ1-2
cdr3_aa: CASSAGTYGYTF
cdr3_nt: TGTGCCAGCAGTGCCGGGACTTATGGCTACACCTTC

v_call: TRBV27
d_call: TRBD2
clone_size: -
cdr3_length: 15
j_call: TRBJ2-3
cdr3_aa: CASSGGARRTDTQYF
cdr3_nt: TGTGCCAGCAGCGGGGGGGCGAGACGCACAGATACGCAGTATTTT

v_call: TRBV6-5
d_call: TRBD2
clone_size: -
cdr3_length: 14
j_call: TRBJ2-3
cdr3_aa: CASQRGRAPDTQYF
cdr3_nt: TGTGCCAGCCAGCGCGGGAGGGCTCCTGATACGCAGTATTTT

v_call: TRBV19
d_call: -
clone_size: once
cdr3_length: 12
j_call: TRBJ2-7
cdr3_aa: CASSIHSYEQYF
cdr3_nt: TGTGCCAGTAGTATCCACTCCTACGAGCAGTACTTC

v_call: TRBV2
d_call: -
clone_size: -
cdr3_length: 14
j_call: TRBJ2-7
cdr3_aa: CASSGGVRFDEQYF
cdr3_nt: TGTGCCAGCAGTGGGGGGGTTAGGTTTGACGAGCAGTACTTC

v_call: TRBV5-4
d_call: -
clone_size: few
cdr3_length: 16
j_call: TRBJ2-1
cdr3_aa: CASSLGPAESYNEQFF
cdr3_nt: TGTGCCAGCAGCTTGGGCCCAGCGGAGTCCTACAATGAGCAGTTCTTC

v_call: TRBV27
d_call: TRBD2
clone_size: -
cdr3_length: 13
j_call: TRBJ2-7
cdr3_aa: CASRRVGTSEQYF
cdr3_nt: TGTGCCAGCAGGAGGGTGGGGACTAGCGAGCAGTACTTC

v_call: TRBV10-2
d_call: -
clone_size: -
cdr3_length: 13
j_call: TRBJ2-7
cdr3_aa: CASSEDRTYEQYF
cdr3_nt: TGCGCCAGCAGTGAGGACAGAACCTACGAGCAGTACTTC

v_call: TRBV6-5
d_call: TRBD1
clone_size: few
cdr3_length: 16
j_call: TRBJ2-1
cdr3_aa: CASSYSGTGSYNEQFF
cdr3_nt: TGTGCCAGCAGTTACTCTGGGACAGGGAGTTACAATGAGCAGTTCTTC

v_call: TRBV18
d_call: -
clone_size: -
cdr3_length: 17
j_call: TRBJ1-4
cdr3_aa: CASSPQRGAGAGEKLFF
cdr3_nt: TGTGCCAGCTCACCTCAAAGGGGAGCCGGGGCGGGCGAAAAACTGTTTTTT

v_call: TRBV15
d_call: TRBD1
clone_size: -
cdr3_length: 15
j_call: TRBJ2-5
cdr3_aa: CATSRDDRGGETQYF
cdr3_nt: TGTGCCACCAGCAGAGATGACAGGGGAGGAGAGACCCAGTACTTC

v_call: TRBV10-3
d_call: -
clone_size: -
cdr3_length: 13
j_call: TRBJ2-2
cdr3_aa: CAISDRNTGELFF
cdr3_nt: TGTGCCATCAGTGATCGAAACACCGGGGAGCTGTTTTTT

v_call: TRBV2
d_call: -
clone_size: -
cdr3_length: 13
j_call: TRBJ2-7
cdr3_aa: CASSDEGLNEQYF
cdr3_nt: TGTGCCAGCAGTGACGAGGGTCTGAACGAGCAGTACTTC

v_call: TRBV20-1
d_call: -
clone_size: -
cdr3_length: 11
j_call: TRBJ2-7
cdr3_aa: CSATQGHEQYF
cdr3_nt: TGCAGTGCTACGCAGGGCCACGAGCAGTACTTC

v_call: TRBV7-8
d_call: TRBD2
clone_size: -
cdr3_length: 19
j_call: TRBJ2-3
cdr3_aa: CASSLGRRGGLRGTDTQYF
cdr3_nt: TGTGCCAGCAGCTTAGGTCGGCGGGGGGGCCTACGGGGCACAGATACGCAGTATTTT

v_call: TRBV28
d_call: -
clone_size: -
cdr3_length: 13
j_call: TRBJ2-7
cdr3_aa: CASSFTQSYEQYF
cdr3_nt: TGTGCCAGCAGTTTCACACAATCCTACGAGCAGTACTTC

v_call: TRBV23-1
d_call: -
clone_size: once
cdr3_length: 17
j_call: TRBJ2-7
cdr3_aa: CASSLPLRRPGPYEQYF
cdr3_nt: TGCGCCAGCAGTCTCCCACTTCGCCGGCCGGGTCCGTACGAGCAGTACTTC

v_call: TRBV7-2
d_call: TRBD2
clone_size: -
cdr3_length: 14
j_call: TRBJ2-3
cdr3_aa: CASLAGGYTDTQYF
cdr3_nt: TGTGCCAGCCTAGCGGGAGGATACACAGATACGCAGTATTTT

v_call: TRBV5-1
d_call: TRBD1
clone_size: -
cdr3_length: 15
j_call: TRBJ2-1
cdr3_aa: CASFPGTGIYNEQFF
cdr3_nt: TGCGCCAGCTTTCCCGGGACAGGGATTTACAATGAGCAGTTCTTC

v_call: TRBV11-3
d_call: TRBD2
clone_size: -
cdr3_length: 14
j_call: TRBJ2-7
cdr3_aa: CASSLAAGGYEQYF
cdr3_nt: TGTGCCAGCAGCTTAGCAGCGGGAGGTTACGAGCAGTACTTC

v_call: TRBV19
d_call: TRBD2
clone_size: -
cdr3_length: 13
j_call: TRBJ2-7
cdr3_aa: CASSRTSSYEQYF
cdr3_nt: TGTGCCAGTAGCAGGACTAGCAGCTACGAGCAGTACTTC

v_call: TRBV2
d_call: -
clone_size: -
cdr3_length: 12
j_call: TRBJ2-7
cdr3_aa: CASTWRHYEQYF
cdr3_nt: TGTGCCAGCACTTGGCGGCACTACGAGCAGTACTTC

v_call: TRBV4-1
d_call: TRBD2
clone_size: -
cdr3_length: 15
j_call: TRBJ2-1
cdr3_aa: CASSQDEAGGNEQFF
cdr3_nt: TGCGCCAGCAGCCAAGATGAAGCGGGAGGAAATGAGCAGTTCTTC